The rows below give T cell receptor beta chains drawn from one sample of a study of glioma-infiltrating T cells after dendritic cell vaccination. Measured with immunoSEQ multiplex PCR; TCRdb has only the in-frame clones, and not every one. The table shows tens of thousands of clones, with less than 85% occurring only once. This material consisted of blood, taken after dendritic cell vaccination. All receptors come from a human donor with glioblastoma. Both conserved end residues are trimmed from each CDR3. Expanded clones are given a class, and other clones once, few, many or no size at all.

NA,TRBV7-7,ASSPQAGLAGHSYEQY
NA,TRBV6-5,ASSFSGINQPQH
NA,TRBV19,ASSIAGGPSYGYT
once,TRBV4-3,ASSQTGAGGPHEAYEQY
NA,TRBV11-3,ASSLGVGGRTTDTQY
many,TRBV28,ASSVIAGGYNEQF
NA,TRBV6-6,ASLGRGAGNTIY
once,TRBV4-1,ASSQEPRDRVTGELF
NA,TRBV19,ASSIRESGPQH
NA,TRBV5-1,ASSPISSLNTEAF